This T cell receptor (beta chain) was captured by sequencing in a study of blood T cell repertoires in COVID-19. Study-level background: COVID-19 samples collected from the United States, Italy and Spain covered acute and convalescent phases. Sample material is recorded as cDNA or gDNA derived from T cells, B-cell-depleted T cells, or PBMCs.

Germline CDR1 MNHEY, CDR2 SVGAGI. This CDR3 comprises 15 residues. V lost 9 bases to trimming and J lost 4 bases; unmatched junction nucleotides: 8. Authors' processing steps: Estimation of nucleated cell counts was performed using reference gene primer amplification. Produced via immunoSEQ multiplex PCR; TCRdb's table is partial and in-frame only. V and J calls and clone size are copied from that table; D and trimming were computed from the DNA. The table records about 54,000 clones, over 75% of them present only once. The sample was peripheral blood. The chain is built from TRBV6-5 and TRBJ2-2; 10 nucleotides line up with TRBD2. This receptor was identified in a human donor in a cohort sampled during active COVID-19. In DNA form, the CDR3 reads TGTGCCAGTAGCAGAGCGGGAGGGCCCACCGGGGAGCTGTTTTTT. This codes for CASSRAGGPTGELFF.